The clone carrying this T cell receptor beta chain was found many times. This entry is derived from a study of patients and donors after allogeneic stem cell transplantation. The CDR3 sequence is 13 residues long. The V and J ends lost 6 bases and 5 bases respectively, with 13 bases between them. TCRdb re-derived calls from the RT-PCR reads in MiXCR, one entry per CDR3 protein. Seen here are some 960,000 distinct CDR3 sequences, more than 15% observed once, and the top ten hold 6%. The sequence was collected from a human donor who was either an allogeneic HSCT recipient or a stem cell or donor lymphocyte infusion donor (not recorded which). It is not recorded whose cells these are; they may come from a transplant donor. Specimen: blood, either unsorted or a sorted T cell fraction (not recorded which). This rearrangement joins TRBV12-3 or TRBV12-4 to TRBJ1-1; tentatively, D is TRBD1 (5 bases). The CDR3 region has the DNA TGTGCCAGCAGAGCCGGGGCTACTACTGAAGCTTTCTTT. It is translated as CASRAGATTEAFF.